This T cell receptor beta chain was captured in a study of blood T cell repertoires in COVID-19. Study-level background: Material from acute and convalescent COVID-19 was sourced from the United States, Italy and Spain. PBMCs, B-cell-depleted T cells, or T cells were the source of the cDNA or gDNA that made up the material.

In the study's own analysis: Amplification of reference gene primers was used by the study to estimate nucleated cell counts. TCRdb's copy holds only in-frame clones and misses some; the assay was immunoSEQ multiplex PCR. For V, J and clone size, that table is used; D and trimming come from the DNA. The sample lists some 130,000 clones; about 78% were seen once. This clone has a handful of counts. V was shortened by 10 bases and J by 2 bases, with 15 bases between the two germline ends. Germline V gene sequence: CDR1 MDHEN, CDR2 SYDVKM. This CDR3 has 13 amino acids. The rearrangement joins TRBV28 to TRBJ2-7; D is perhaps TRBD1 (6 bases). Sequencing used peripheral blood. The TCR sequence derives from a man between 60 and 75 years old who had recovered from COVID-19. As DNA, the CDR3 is TGTGCCACCCGACCCCAGGGGACCTACGAGCAGTACTTC. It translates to CATRPQGTYEQYF.